This TCR beta chain was recovered during a study of blood T cell repertoires in COVID-19. Sequencing was performed with immunoSEQ multiplex PCR; in TCRdb, only in-frame clones are kept and a portion is missing. The sample lists more than 250,000 clones, under 95% occurring once. V trimming: 2 bases; J trimming: 10 bases; junction bases outside the gene matches: 8. The CDR3 is 14 amino acids. Germline lookup yields CDR1 MGHRA and CDR2 YSYEKL. The chain combines TRBV4-1 with TRBJ2-1; 7 bases are a match to TRBD1. Input material: PBMCs or T cells enriched from blood (not recorded which). The sequence was collected from a woman aged 30 to 39 who had recovered from COVID-19. The CDR3 here is CASSQPDRAREQFF. CDR3 coding DNA: TGCGCCAGCAGCCAACCCGACAGGGCGCGGGAGCAGTTCTTC.